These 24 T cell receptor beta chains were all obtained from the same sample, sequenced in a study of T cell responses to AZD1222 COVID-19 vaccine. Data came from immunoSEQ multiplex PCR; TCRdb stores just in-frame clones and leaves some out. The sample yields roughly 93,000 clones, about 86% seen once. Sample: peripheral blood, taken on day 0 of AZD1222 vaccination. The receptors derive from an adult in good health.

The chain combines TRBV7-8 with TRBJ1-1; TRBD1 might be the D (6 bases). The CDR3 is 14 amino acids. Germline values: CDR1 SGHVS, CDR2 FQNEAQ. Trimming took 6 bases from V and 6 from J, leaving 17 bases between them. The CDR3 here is CASRRAPWGPEAFF. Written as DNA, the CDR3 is TGTGCCAGCAGGCGGGCCCCATGGGGGCCTGAAGCTTTCTTT.

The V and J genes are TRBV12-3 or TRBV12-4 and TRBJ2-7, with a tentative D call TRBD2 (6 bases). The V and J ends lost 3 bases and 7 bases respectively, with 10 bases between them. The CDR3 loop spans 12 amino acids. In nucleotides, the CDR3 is TGTGCCAGCAGTTTCGGGGGAGTGGAGCAGTACTTC. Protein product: CASSFGGVEQYF.

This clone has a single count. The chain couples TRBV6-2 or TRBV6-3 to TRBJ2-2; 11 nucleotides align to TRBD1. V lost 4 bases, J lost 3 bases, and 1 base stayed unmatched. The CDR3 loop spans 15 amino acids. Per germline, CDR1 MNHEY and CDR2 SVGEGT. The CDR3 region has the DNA TGTGCCAGCAGTTGGGACAGGGGGTACACCGGGGAGCTGTTTTTT. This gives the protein CASSWDRGYTGELFF.

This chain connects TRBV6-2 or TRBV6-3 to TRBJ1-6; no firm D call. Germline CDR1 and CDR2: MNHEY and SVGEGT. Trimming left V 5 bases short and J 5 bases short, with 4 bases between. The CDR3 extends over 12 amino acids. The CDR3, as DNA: TGTGCCAGCAGTACGCATAATTCACCCCTCCACTTT. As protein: CASSTHNSPLHF.

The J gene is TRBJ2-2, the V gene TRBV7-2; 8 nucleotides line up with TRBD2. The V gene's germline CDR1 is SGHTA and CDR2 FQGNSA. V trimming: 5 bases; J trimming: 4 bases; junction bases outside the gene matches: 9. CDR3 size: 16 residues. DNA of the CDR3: TGTGCCAGCAGCAACCCGGGGGGGGGTGGCACCGGGGAGCTGTTTTTT. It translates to CASSNPGGGGTGELFF.

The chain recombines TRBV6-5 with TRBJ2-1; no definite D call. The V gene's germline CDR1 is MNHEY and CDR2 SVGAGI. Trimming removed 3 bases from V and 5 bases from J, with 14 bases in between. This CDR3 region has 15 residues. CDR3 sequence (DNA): TGTGCCAGCAGTTATCGAGGCGCTACCAACAATGAGCAGTTCTTC. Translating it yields CASSYRGATNNEQFF.

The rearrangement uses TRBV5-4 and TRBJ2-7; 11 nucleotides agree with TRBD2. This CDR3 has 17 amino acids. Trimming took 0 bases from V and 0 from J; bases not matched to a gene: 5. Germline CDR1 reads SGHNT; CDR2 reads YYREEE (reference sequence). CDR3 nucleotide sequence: TGTGCCAGCAGCTTGGGGGGACTAGCGGCACCCTCCTACGAGCAGTACTTC. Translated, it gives CASSLGGLAAPSYEQYF.

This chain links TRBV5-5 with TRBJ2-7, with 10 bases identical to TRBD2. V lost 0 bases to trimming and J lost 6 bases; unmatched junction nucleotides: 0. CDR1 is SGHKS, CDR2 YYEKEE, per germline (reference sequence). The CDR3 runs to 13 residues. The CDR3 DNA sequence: TGTGCCAGCAGCTTGGGACTAGCGGGCGAGCAGTACTTC. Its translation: CASSLGLAGEQYF.

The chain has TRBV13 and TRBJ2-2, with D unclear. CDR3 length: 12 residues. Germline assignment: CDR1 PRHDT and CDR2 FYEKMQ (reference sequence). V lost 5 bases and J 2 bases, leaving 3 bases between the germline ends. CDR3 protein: CASSPNTGELFF. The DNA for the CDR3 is TGTGCCAGCAGCCCCAACACCGGGGAGCTGTTTTTT.

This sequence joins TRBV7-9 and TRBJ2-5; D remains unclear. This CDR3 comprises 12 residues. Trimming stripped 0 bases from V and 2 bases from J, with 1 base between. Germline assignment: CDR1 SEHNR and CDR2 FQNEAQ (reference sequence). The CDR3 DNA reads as TGTGCCAGCAGCTTAGCACAAGAGACCCAGTACTTC. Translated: CASSLAQETQYF.

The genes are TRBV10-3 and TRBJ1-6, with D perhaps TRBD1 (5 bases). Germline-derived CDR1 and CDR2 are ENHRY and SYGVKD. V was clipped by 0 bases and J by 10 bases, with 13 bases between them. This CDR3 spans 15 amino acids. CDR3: CAISESRRVDSPLHF. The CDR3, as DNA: TGTGCCATCAGTGAGTCGCGCAGGGTGGACTCACCCCTCCACTTT.

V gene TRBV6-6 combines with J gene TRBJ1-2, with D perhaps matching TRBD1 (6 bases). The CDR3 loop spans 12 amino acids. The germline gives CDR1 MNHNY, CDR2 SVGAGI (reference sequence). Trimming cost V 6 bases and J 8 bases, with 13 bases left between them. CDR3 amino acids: CASRQEQGGYTF. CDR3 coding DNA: TGTGCCAGCAGACAAGAACAGGGAGGCTACACCTTC.

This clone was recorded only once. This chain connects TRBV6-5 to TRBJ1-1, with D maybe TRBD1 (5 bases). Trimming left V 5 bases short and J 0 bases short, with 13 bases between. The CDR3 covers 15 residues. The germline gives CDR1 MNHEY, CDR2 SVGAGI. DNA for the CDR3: TGTGCCAGCAGTCTTCTCCCGGGGGTGAACACTGAAGCTTTCTTT. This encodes CASSLLPGVNTEAFF.

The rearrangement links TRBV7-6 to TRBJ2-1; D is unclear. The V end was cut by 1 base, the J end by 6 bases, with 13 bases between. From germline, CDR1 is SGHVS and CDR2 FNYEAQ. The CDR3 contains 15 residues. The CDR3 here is CASSLESGQFNEQFF. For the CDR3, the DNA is TGTGCCAGCAGCTTAGAATCCGGGCAATTCAATGAGCAGTTCTTC.

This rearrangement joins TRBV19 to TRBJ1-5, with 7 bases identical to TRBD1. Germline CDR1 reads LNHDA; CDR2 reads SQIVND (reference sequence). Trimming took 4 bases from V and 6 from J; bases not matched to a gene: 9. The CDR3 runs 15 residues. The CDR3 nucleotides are TGTGCCAGTAGTAACGACAGGGAAGGGGTTCAGCCCCAGCATTTT. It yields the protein CASSNDREGVQPQHF.

The CDR3 protein is CATSDLYVGVGEKLFF. The CDR3 coding sequence is TGTGCCACCAGTGATTTGTATGTGGGGGTAGGTGAAAAACTGTTTTTT. This sequence joins TRBV24-1 and TRBJ1-4, with a tentative D call TRBD1 (5 bases). CDR3 length equals 16 residues. CDR1 KGHDR and CDR2 SFDVKD come from the germline V gene. Trimming pared 0 bases from V and 7 bases from J, leaving 14 bases between.

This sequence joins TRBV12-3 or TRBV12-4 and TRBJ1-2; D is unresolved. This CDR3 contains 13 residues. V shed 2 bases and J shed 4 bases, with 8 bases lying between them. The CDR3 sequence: CASSLSVGYGYTF. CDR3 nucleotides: TGTGCCAGCAGTTTATCAGTCGGCTATGGCTACACCTTC.

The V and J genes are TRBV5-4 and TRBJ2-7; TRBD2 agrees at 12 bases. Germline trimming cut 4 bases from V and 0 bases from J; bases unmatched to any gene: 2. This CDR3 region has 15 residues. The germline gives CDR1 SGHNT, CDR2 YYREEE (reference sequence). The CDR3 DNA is TGTGCCAGCAGCACGACTAGCGGGAGCTCCTACGAGCAGTACTTC. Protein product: CASSTTSGSSYEQYF.

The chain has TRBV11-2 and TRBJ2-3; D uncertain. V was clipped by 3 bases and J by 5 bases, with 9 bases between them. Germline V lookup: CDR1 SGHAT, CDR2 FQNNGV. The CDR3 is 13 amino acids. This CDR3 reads CASSFRLVDTQYF. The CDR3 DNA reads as TGTGCCAGCAGCTTTAGACTGGTAGATACGCAGTATTTT.

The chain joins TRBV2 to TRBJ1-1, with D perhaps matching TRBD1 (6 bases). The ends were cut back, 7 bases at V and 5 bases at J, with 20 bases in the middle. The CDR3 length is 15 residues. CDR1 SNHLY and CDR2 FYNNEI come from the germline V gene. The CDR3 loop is CASIPGVLLETEAFF. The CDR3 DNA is TGTGCCAGCATCCCAGGGGTCCTTTTAGAGACTGAAGCTTTCTTT.

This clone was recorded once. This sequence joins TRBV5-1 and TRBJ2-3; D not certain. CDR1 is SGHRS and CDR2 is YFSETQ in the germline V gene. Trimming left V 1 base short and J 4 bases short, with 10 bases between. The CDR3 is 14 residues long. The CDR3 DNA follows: TGCGCCAGCAGCTTGCAAGGTCCCGCAGATACGCAGTATTTT. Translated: CASSLQGPADTQYF.

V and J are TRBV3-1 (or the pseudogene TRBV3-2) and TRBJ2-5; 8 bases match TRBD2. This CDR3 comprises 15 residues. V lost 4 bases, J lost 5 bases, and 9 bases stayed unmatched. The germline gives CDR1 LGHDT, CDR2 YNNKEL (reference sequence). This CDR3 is CASSPLAGGGETQYF. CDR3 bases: TGTGCCAGCAGCCCACTTGCGGGGGGTGGGGAGACCCAGTACTTC.

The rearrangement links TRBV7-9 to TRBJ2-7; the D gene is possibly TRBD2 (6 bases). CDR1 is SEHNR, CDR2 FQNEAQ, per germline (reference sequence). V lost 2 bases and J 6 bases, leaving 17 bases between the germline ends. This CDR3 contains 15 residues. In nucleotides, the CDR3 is TGTGCCAGCAGCTTAAGGGACTTGGGGCTATCCGAGCAGTACTTC. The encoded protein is CASSLRDLGLSEQYF.

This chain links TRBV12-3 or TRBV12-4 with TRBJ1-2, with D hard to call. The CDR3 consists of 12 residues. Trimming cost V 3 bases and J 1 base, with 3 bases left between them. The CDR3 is CASSLNNYGYTF. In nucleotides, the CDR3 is TGTGCCAGCAGTTTGAATAACTATGGCTACACCTTC.